This TCR beta chain was sequenced in a study of identical twins. MiXCR, run by TCRdb on the 5' RACE reads, gives a single entry per CDR3 protein. The sample carries 550,000 to 700,000 distinct CDR3 sequences, 21% recorded once. This CDR3 is 16 amino acids long. Trimming took off 4 bases at V and 7 bases at J, with 20 bases between the two ends. Germline-derived CDR1 and CDR2 are SGHRS and YFSETQ. This sample also appeared in a second study, on T cells expressing NK-cell markers. This second study notes: These clonotypes, the leaders elsewhere, also led the CD3+CD56-NKG2C+ fraction in a few donors.

The receptor was derived from a young woman in good health. The sample comprised PBMCs. V and J are TRBV5-1 and TRBJ2-2; D assignment may be TRBD1 or TRBD2 (6 bases each). In nucleotides, the CDR3 is TGCGCCAGCAGCGCCCCGGAACAACAGGGAGGCGGGGAGCTGTTTTTT. The encoded protein is CASSAPEQQGGGELFF.